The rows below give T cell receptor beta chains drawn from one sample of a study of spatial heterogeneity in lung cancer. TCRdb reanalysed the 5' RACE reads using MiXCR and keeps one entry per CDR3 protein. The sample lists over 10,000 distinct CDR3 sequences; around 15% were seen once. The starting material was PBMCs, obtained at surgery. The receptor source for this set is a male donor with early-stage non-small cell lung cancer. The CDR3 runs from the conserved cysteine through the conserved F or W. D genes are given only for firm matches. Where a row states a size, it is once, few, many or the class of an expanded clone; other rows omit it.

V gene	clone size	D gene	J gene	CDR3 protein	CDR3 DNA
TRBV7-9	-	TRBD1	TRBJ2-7	CASSLNRGAYEQYF	TGTGCCAGCAGCTTAAACAGGGGGGCCTACGAGCAGTACTTC
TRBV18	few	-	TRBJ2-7	CASSPRRTRVSEQYF	TGTGCCAGCTCACCGAGAAGGACAAGGGTTTCTGAGCAGTACTTC
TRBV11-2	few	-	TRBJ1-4	CASTRRGGDEKLFF	TGTGCCAGCACCCGGCGGGGGGGTGATGAAAAACTGTTTTTT
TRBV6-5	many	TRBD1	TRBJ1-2	CASTGGYGYTF	TGTGCCAGCACAGGGGGCTATGGCTACACCTTC
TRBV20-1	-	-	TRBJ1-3	CSARDEKGNTIYF	TGCAGTGCTAGAGATGAAAAGGGAAACACCATATATTTT
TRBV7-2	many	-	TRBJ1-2	CASSLAGGGRGYGYTF	TGTGCCAGCAGCTTAGCAGGTGGTGGGCGAGGCTATGGCTACACCTTC
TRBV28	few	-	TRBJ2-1	CASSYPHQTGVDEQFF	TGTGCCAGCAGTTACCCCCACCAGACAGGAGTCGATGAGCAGTTCTTC
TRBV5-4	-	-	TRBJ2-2	CASSFKANTGELFF	TGTGCCAGCAGCTTCAAGGCGAACACCGGGGAGCTGTTTTTT
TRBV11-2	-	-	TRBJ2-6	CASSSRRGGANVLTF	TGTGCCAGCAGCTCCCGGAGAGGTGGGGCCAACGTCCTGACTTTC
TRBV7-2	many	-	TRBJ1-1	CASSPRTTEAFF	TGTGCCAGCAGCCCACGGACCACTGAAGCTTTCTTT
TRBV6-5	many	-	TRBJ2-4	CASSRDVLAKNIQYF	TGTGCCAGCAGTCGGGACGTTTTAGCCAAAAACATTCAGTACTTC
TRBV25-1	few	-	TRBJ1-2	CASSGTYNYGYTF	TGTGCCAGCAGTGGGACCTATAACTATGGCTACACCTTC
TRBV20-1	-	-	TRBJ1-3	CSARQGRVAGNTIYF	TGCAGTGCTAGACAGGGCAGGGTGGCTGGAAACACCATATATTTT
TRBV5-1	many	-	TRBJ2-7	CASSLANRPGDEQYF	TGCGCCAGCAGCTTGGCCAATCGTCCCGGTGACGAGCAGTACTTC
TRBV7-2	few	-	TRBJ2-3	CASSYGLSTDTQYF	TGTGCCAGCAGCTACGGACTTAGCACAGATACGCAGTATTTT
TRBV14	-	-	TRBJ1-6	CASSRDIRNSPLHF	TGTGCCAGCAGTCGGGACATAAGAAACTCACCCCTCCACTTT
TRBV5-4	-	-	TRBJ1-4	CASNNRDTNEKLFF	TGTGCCAGCAATAACAGGGATACTAATGAAAAACTGTTTTTT